This entry concerns a single T cell receptor (beta chain). The sample originates from a study of CD8+ T cells in alopecia areata. Trimming shortened V by 0 bases and J by 6 bases, and 17 bases separated the two germline ends. This CDR3 contains 16 residues. CDR1 SGDLS and CDR2 YYNGEE come from the germline V gene. Sequencing relied on a cDNA template that was reverse transcribed from extracted RNA. The protocol was immunoSEQ multiplex PCR, while the TCRdb copy is restricted to in-frame clones and leaves out a portion. The data contain approximately 140,000 clones, over 45% of them singletons. Cell sorting on a FACSAria was used to separate CD4+ and CD8+ T cells from the PBMCs.

Sequencing was performed on CD4+ T cells sorted from blood. The receptor was derived from a human donor with alopecia areata. This chain joins TRBV9 and TRBJ2-3; tentatively, D is TRBD2 (5 bases). This CDR3 reads CASSVATLASLDTQYF. DNA for the CDR3: TGTGCCAGCAGCGTAGCTACGCTAGCTTCCCTCGATACGCAGTATTTT. The entire variable domain, with the rest obtained from reference TRBV9 and TRBJ2-3, is as follows: DSGVTQTPKHLITATGQRVTLRCSPRSGDLSVYWYQQSLDQGLQFLIQYYNGEERAKGNILERFSAQQFPDLHSELNLSSLELGDSALYFCASSVATLASLDTQYFGPGTRLTVL.